This T cell receptor beta chain was sequenced for a study of cytomegalovirus exposure and HLA in healthy donors. Regarding the study as a whole: Within an earlier analysis, most TCR beta V segments proved productive either about 90% or about 30% of the time. After further analysis at a later stage, roughly 15,000 TCR beta sequences were associated with HLA alleles at 0.05 false discovery rate. 150 to 200 TCR beta chains were listed as cytomegalovirus-associated. Within the data, a cluster of highly shared sequence variants was likely a sequencing artifact.

V lost 0 bases and J 2 bases, leaving 9 bases between the germline ends. This CDR3 has 15 amino acids. Germline CDR1 and CDR2: LGHNA and YNFKEQ. As regards this clone: Its antigen remains unknown.

Primers included in the PCR were 60 Vbeta and 13 Jbeta primers. Assay used: immunoSEQ multiplex PCR; TCRdb lists only in-frame clones, some missing. Here the sample spans 60,000 to 85,000 clones, roughly 74% being singletons. The chain combines TRBV4-2 with TRBJ2-3; possible D gene TRBD1, 5 bases. The sample consisted of PBMCs. The clonotype comes from a man aged 40-55 years in good health and CMV-seronegative. CDR3 nucleotides: TGTGCCAGCAGCCAAGACGCAGGGAACACAGATACGCAGTATTTT. Protein product: CASSQDAGNTDTQYF.